The 18 T cell receptor beta chains in this list originate from one sample, sequenced in a study of tumor-infiltrating lymphocytes in primary liver carcinoma (dated by TCRdb to about 2017). Without any cell sorting, total RNA and DNA were co-extracted from about 20-30 mg of bulk tissue using the AllPrep DNA/RNA mini kit. TCRdb lists the instrument as Illumina HiSeq 2500. TCRbeta-specific cDNA was reverse-transcribed from approximately 0.5 ug total RNA using a constant-region primer and ProtoScript II reverse transcriptase. Construction of the TCRbeta libraries relied on three nested rounds of multiplex PCR, following a slightly modified ARM-PCR procedure. Each of the first two PCR rounds ran for around 11 cycles using multiplex TRBV1-TRBV30 forward primers together with a Cbeta reverse primer. In TCRdb, the public reads were trimmed at Q25 with fastp and aligned with MiXCR, with productive beta chains retained. Rows are combined by CDR3 protein, so each entry shows the most common genes and DNA. In this sample the table shows about 130,000 distinct CDR3 sequences, roughly three fifths of which occur a single time. The biggest ten clones account for 8% to 9% of the sample.

The specimen was liver tumor tissue from sampling region 3. Sample cell subset or site, as interpreted from the label and publication: tumor region T3, left-lateral pole. These receptors came from a woman aged 60-75 years with primary liver carcinoma and hepatitis B virus infection.

In its sample, this clonotype ranks as medium-sized. This chain connects TRBV11-2 to TRBJ1-2, with 8 nucleotides matching TRBD1. V lost 3 bases and J lost 4; bases outside the gene matches: 10. Looked up from germline, CDR1 is SGHAT and CDR2 is FQNNGV. This CDR3 comprises 16 residues. The CDR3 reads CASSFQGASRIYGYTF. The DNA of the CDR3 is TGTGCCAGCAGCTTCCAGGGGGCCTCGCGGATCTATGGCTACACCTTC.

The rearrangement links TRBV12-3 or TRBV12-4 to TRBJ1-5; tentatively, D is TRBD1 (5 bases). V was shortened by 6 bases and J by 7 bases, with 16 bases between the two germline ends. The CDR3 spans 14 residues. The CDR3 protein is CASSLIGDGQPQHF. In DNA, the CDR3 is TGTGCCAGCAGCCTGATAGGGGACGGGCAGCCCCAGCATTTT.

This clonotype was picked up a small number of times. This could be a read error, since a much larger clone is one nucleotide away. V and J are TRBV6-5 and TRBJ2-1, with 9 bases that match TRBD2. Per the germline V gene, CDR1 is MNHEY and CDR2 is SVGAGI. This CDR3 contains 14 residues. The CDR3 DNA is TGTGCCAGCAGTTCCGGCGGGAGGGTTAATGGGCAGTTCTTC. Its translation is CASSSGGRVNGQFF.

Turning to this clonotype: The junction departs from germline at one end; a sequencing error may be responsible. The chain employs TRBV4-1 and TRBJ2-3; 15 nucleotides line up with TRBD2. CDR1 is MGHRA, CDR2 YSYEKL, per germline. This CDR3 is 20 amino acids long. CDR3 amino acids: CASSQAPLRTSGRATDMQYF. CDR3 DNA: TGTGCCAGCAGCCAAGCCCCCCTACGGACTAGCGGGAGGGCCACAGATATGCAGTATTTT.

This clonotype was counted ten times or more. The rearrangement links TRBV30 to TRBJ2-1, with D perhaps matching TRBD2 (5 bases). V was pared by 2 bases and J by 4 bases, with 12 bases between. The CDR3 is 14 amino acids. CDR1 and CDR2 from the germline V gene are GTSNPN and SVGIG (reference sequence). The CDR3 protein is CAWSMGSSYNEQFF. CDR3 coding DNA: TGTGCCTGGAGTATGGGGAGTTCTTACAATGAGCAGTTCTTC.

Points on this clonotype: One end of the junction fails to match germline, which may point to a read error. The rearrangement links TRBV6-5 to TRBJ2-5, with 9 bases lining up with TRBD1. The CDR3 sequence is 15 residues long. Germline V gene data show CDR1 as MNHEY and CDR2 as SVGAGI. In nucleotides, the CDR3 is TGTGCCAGTAGTTACTCGAGGGACAGGGAAGAGGCCCAGTACTTC. It specifies CASSYSRDREEAQYF.

A word on this clonotype: A much larger clone differs by one base, so this may be a read error. The chain joins TRBV7-3 to TRBJ2-5; D uncertain. Looked up from germline, CDR1 is SGHTA and CDR2 is FQGTGA. Trimming took off 5 bases at V and 3 bases at J, with 4 bases between the two ends. This CDR3 has 11 amino acids. The CDR3 is CASSVEETQYF. CDR3 DNA: TGTGCCAGCAGCGTCGAAGAGACCCAGTACTTC.

With regard to this clonotype: At one boundary the junction diverges from the germline segment, which might be a read error. This rearrangement joins TRBV29-1 to TRBJ2-3; D perhaps matches TRBD2 (5 bases). Germline V CDR1 and CDR2: SQVTM, ANQGSEA. This CDR3 has 15 amino acids. The DNA for the CDR3 is TGTAGCGTGCGAGGTAGCGTACTTAGCACAGATACGCAGTATTTT. Translated: CSVRGSVLSTDTQYF.

As to this clonotype: An end of the junction differs from the germline gene, which may be a read error. The chain couples TRBV18 to TRBJ1-3, with unresolved D. CDR3 length: 13 residues. Germline lookup yields CDR1 KGHSH and CDR2 LQKENI. CDR3 sequence reads: CANSPNSGNTIYF. CDR3 DNA: TGTGCCAACTCACCAAACTCTGGAAACACCATATATTTT.

This clonotype was observed a few times. The junction shows a germline mismatch at one end, possibly a read error. The rearrangement uses TRBV11-2 and TRBJ2-3; D assignment may be TRBD1 or TRBD2 (5 bases each). The CDR3 consists of 16 residues. The germline CDR1 and CDR2 sequences are SGHAT and FQNNGV. The CDR3 loop is CAIILGVNRGTDTQYF. The CDR3 nucleotides read TGTGCCATCATCCTGGGGGTGAACCGGGGCACAGATACACAGTATTTT.

This clonotype was detected many times. The chain recombines TRBV6-6 with TRBJ1-5; D ambiguous. V gave up 5 bases and J gave up 7 bases, with 12 bases separating them. Germline V CDR1 and CDR2: MNHNY, SVGAGI (reference sequence). The CDR3 loop spans 13 amino acids. Here the CDR3 reads CASSPSGEQPQHF. The CDR3 nucleotides read TGTGCCAGCAGTCCCTCGGGCGAGCAGCCCCAGCATTTT.

The chain couples TRBV11-3 to TRBJ2-1; possible D gene TRBD2, 7 bases. The CDR3 runs 17 residues. CDR1 and CDR2 (germline): SGHNT, YENEEA. Trimming took 5 bases from V and 6 from J, leaving 23 bases between them. DNA for the CDR3: TGTGCCAGCAGCCCTCGGGGGGCGTGGACCATGGGCAATGAGCAGTTCTTC. Amino acid sequence: CASSPRGAWTMGNEQFF.

Concerning this clonotype itself: At one end the junction does not follow the germline gene, possibly because of a read error. V gene TRBV11-1 combines with J gene TRBJ2-2; possibly TRBD1 for D (6 bases). This CDR3 is 15 amino acids long. Germline CDR1 SGHAT, CDR2 FQDESV (reference sequence). This chain's CDR3 is CASSPGQWFTGELVF. CDR3 in DNA: TGTGCCAGTAGCCCCGGACAGTGGTTCACCGGGGAGCTGGTTTTT.

This clonotype was seen ten or more times. V and J are TRBV7-8 and TRBJ1-1; unclear D gene. The CDR3 is made up of 13 amino acids. Per germline, CDR1 SGHVS and CDR2 FQNEAQ. V lost 5 bases and J 3 bases, leaving 10 bases between the germline ends. CDR3 region: CASSPTLDTEAFF. DNA for the CDR3: TGTGCCAGCAGCCCCACCTTGGACACTGAAGCTTTCTTT.

V usage is TRBV11-2 and J usage is TRBJ2-5; D possibly corresponds to TRBD1 (6 bases). V was clipped by 8 bases and J by 5 bases, with 18 bases between them. This CDR3 comprises 14 residues. The germline V gene has CDR1 SGHAT and CDR2 FQNNGV. The CDR3 reads CASQGMGAAETQYF. CDR3 nucleotide sequence: TGTGCCAGCCAGGGGATGGGGGCAGCGGAGACCCAGTACTTC.

A few counts support this clonotype. The CDR3 region is CASSTGQGHRVGYTF. In DNA form, the CDR3 reads TGCGCCAGCAGCACCGGACAGGGTCATCGGGTTGGCTACACCTTC. This chain connects TRBV5-1 to TRBJ1-2, with TRBD1 matching over 8 bases. CDR1 is SGHRS, CDR2 YFSETQ, per germline. V was pared by 4 bases and J by 7 bases, with 12 bases of the junction left unmatched. The CDR3 loop spans 15 amino acids.

On this clonotype itself: A much larger clone sits a single nucleotide away, making a read error possible. J is TRBJ2-1 and V is TRBV4-2; D is perhaps TRBD2 (6 bases). CDR3 length: 18 amino acids. Between the trimmed V and J ends, which lost 1 base and 4 bases, there was a span of 20 bases. Germline V gene sequence: CDR1 LGHNA, CDR2 YNFKEQ. In nucleotides, the CDR3 is TGTGCCAGCAGCCAAGGACTAGTGGGAGTTCCTGGGTACAATGAGCAGTTCTTC. The encoded protein is CASSQGLVGVPGYNEQFF.

A note on this clonotype: A read error may account for a junction end that differs from germline. This chain joins TRBV12-3 or TRBV12-4 and TRBJ2-7, with 7 bases identical to TRBD2. The length of the CDR3 is 12 residues. In DNA, the CDR3 is TGTGCCAGCAGCCCGACTAGCTACGAGCGGTCCTTC. Amino acids: CASSPTSYERSF.